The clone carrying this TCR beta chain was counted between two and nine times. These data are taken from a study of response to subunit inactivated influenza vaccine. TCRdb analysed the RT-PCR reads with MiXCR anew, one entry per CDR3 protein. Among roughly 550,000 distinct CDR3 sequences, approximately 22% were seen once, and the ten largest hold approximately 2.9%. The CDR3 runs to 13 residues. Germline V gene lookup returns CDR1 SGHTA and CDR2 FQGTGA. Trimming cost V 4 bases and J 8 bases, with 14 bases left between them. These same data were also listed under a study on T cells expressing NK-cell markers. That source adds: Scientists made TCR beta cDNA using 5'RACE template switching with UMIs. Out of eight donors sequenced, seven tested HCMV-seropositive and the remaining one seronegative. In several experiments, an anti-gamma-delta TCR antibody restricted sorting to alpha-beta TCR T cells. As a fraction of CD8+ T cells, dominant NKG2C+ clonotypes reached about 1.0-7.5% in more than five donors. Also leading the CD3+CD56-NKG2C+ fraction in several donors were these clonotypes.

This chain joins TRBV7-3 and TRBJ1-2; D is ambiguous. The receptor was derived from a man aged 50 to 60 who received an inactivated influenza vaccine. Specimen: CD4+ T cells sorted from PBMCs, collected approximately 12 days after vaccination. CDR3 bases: TGTGCCAGCAGCTACTCCTCAGGATTGGGCTACACCTTC. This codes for CASSYSSGLGYTF.